The 17 T cell receptor beta chains below were found in one sample sequenced in a study of graft-versus-host responses after intestinal transplantation. Sequencing was performed with immunoSEQ multiplex PCR; in TCRdb, only in-frame clones are kept and a portion is missing. Found here are over 45,000 clones, roughly 90% of them singletons; the top ten hold 1.6%. The starting material was PBMCs, obtained 26 days after transplant. The receptors come from a human patient who received an intestinal transplant, so some T cells may come from the graft donor.

The rearrangement joins TRBV13 to TRBJ2-1, with 9 bases aligning to TRBD2. Germline V CDR1 and CDR2: PRHDT, FYEKMQ (reference sequence). V lost 1 base and J lost 10; bases outside the gene matches: 11. The CDR3 runs to 16 residues. The CDR3 loop reads CASSLAGREGGEEQFF. CDR3 sequence (DNA): TGTGCCAGCAGCTTAGCGGGGCGGGAGGGTGGGGAGGAGCAGTTCTTC.

The rearrangement joins TRBV27 to TRBJ2-1; 10 positions agree with TRBD1. The germline gives CDR1 MNHEY, CDR2 SMNVEV (reference sequence). The CDR3 totals 15 residues. V lost 3 bases, J lost 10 bases, and 9 bases stayed unmatched. CDR3 sequence reads: CASSFLGTGDREQFF. The CDR3 DNA follows: TGTGCCAGCAGTTTTCTCGGGACAGGGGATCGGGAGCAGTTCTTC.

The chain is built from TRBV7-2 and TRBJ1-2, with 8 bases fitting TRBD1. V gave up 3 bases and J gave up 4 bases; unmatched junction bases: 13. The length of the CDR3 is 17 residues. Germline CDR1 is SGHTA and CDR2 is FQGNSA. In DNA, the CDR3 is TGTGCCAGCAGCTTCGGGACAGGTCTAATCCGGAGCTATGGCTACACCTTC. Protein: CASSFGTGLIRSYGYTF. Combining the CDR3 with reference TRBV7-2 and TRBJ1-2 gives the whole variable domain GAGVSQSPSNKVTEKGKDVELRCDPISGHTALYWYRQSLGQGLEFLIYFQGNSAPDKSGLPSDRFSAERTGGSVSTLTIQRTQQEDSAVYLCASSFGTGLIRSYGYTFGSGTRLTVV.

The chain recombines TRBV5-6 with TRBJ2-5, with a weak D call TRBD2 (5 bases). The CDR3 spans 15 residues. Trimming left V 2 bases short and J 2 bases short, with 13 bases between. The germline V gene encodes CDR1 SGHDT and CDR2 YYEEEE. As DNA, the CDR3 is TGTGCCAGCAGCTTCCCAACCGGGATTCAAGAGACCCAGTACTTC. It is translated as CASSFPTGIQETQYF.

The sample holds one count of this clone. The chain is built from TRBV28 and TRBJ2-1; 8 positions match TRBD2. J gave up 9 bases and V 3 bases, and 7 bases lay outside the gene matches. Germline values: CDR1 MDHEN, CDR2 SYDVKM. CDR3 size: 14 residues. The CDR3 DNA reads TGTGCCAGCAGTTTCACGGGGGGGCCGGGTGAGCAGTTCTTC. Protein: CASSFTGGPGEQFF.

This chain's CDR3 is CASRLDMSSPLHF. The CDR3 region has the DNA TGTGCCAGCAGGTTAGATATGAGTTCACCCCTCCACTTT. The V call is TRBV9, the J call TRBJ1-6, with D unresolved. Trimming cost V 5 bases and J 9 bases, with 12 bases left between them. CDR1 is SGDLS and CDR2 is YYNGEE in the germline V gene. The CDR3 is made up of 13 amino acids. Drawing the rest from reference TRBV9 and TRBJ1-6, the complete variable domain is DSGVTQTPKHLITATGQRVTLRCSPRSGDLSVYWYQQSLDQGLQFLIQYYNGEERAKGNILERFSAQQFPDLHSELNLSSLELGDSALYFCASRLDMSSPLHFGNGTRLTVT.

The chain uses TRBV5-1 and TRBJ2-5; 11 bases line up with TRBD2. This CDR3 has 16 amino acids. From germline, CDR1 is SGHRS and CDR2 YFSETQ. V lost 4 bases, J lost 4 bases, and 9 bases stayed unmatched. CDR3 coding DNA: TGCGCCAGCAGCGAAAGTAGCGGGAGGGCCGGAGAGACCCAGTACTTC. The encoded protein is CASSESSGRAGETQYF.

This rearrangement joins TRBV27 to TRBJ1-5, with D unclear. V was clipped by 6 bases and J by 0 bases, with 9 bases between them. The length of the CDR3 is 14 residues. Per germline, CDR1 MNHEY and CDR2 SMNVEV (reference sequence). CDR3 sequence reads: CASSLARSNQPQHF. In nucleotides, the CDR3 is TGTGCCAGCAGCTTGGCTCGTAGCAATCAGCCCCAGCATTTT.

The rearrangement joins TRBV4-2 to TRBJ2-7; perhaps TRBD1 as D (5 bases). V was trimmed by 0 bases and J by 4 bases, leaving 13 bases between them. Germline V gene lookup returns CDR1 LGHNA and CDR2 YNFKEQ. The length of the CDR3 is 15 residues. The CDR3: CASSQEQGRAYEQYV. CDR3 DNA sequence: TGTGCCAGCAGCCAAGAGCAGGGAAGGGCTTACGAGCAGTACGTC.

V usage is TRBV30 and J usage is TRBJ1-1; possible D gene TRBD1, 6 bases. Germline V gene sequence: CDR1 GTSNPN, CDR2 SVGIG (reference sequence). The CDR3 runs 12 residues. V gave up 5 bases and J gave up 2 bases, with 9 bases separating them. The CDR3 DNA follows: TGTGCCTGGGGGGACACTAACACTGAAGCTTTCTTT. Protein: CAWGDTNTEAFF.

The chain combines TRBV2 with TRBJ1-6; 7 bases agree with TRBD1. The CDR3 consists of 15 residues. Germline lookup yields CDR1 SNHLY and CDR2 FYNNEI. Trimming at V came to 5 bases and at J to 4 bases, leaving 5 bases not matched to a gene. The CDR3 nucleotides read TGTGCCAGCAGTACCGAACAGGGGTATAATTCACCCCTCCACTTT. This translates into CASSTEQGYNSPLHF.

The chain carries TRBV19 and TRBJ2-1; D is uncertain. This CDR3 is 15 amino acids long. From germline, CDR1 is LNHDA and CDR2 SQIVND (reference sequence). Trimming stripped 6 bases from V and 3 bases from J, with 15 bases between. CDR3 coding DNA: TGTGCCAGTAGCCGTTACACATCCGTCTACAATGAGCAGTTCTTC. Its translation: CASSRYTSVYNEQFF.

This chain connects TRBV5-6 to TRBJ2-1; D not resolved. This CDR3 contains 14 residues. The germline V and J ends were trimmed by 0 bases and 4 bases, with 8 bases remaining between them. The V gene's germline CDR1 is SGHDT and CDR2 YYEEEE. CDR3 residues: CASSLDVSYNEQFF. CDR3 nucleotides: TGTGCCAGCAGCTTGGATGTCAGTTACAATGAGCAGTTCTTC.

The chain links TRBV12-5 to TRBJ2-3; TRBD2 agrees at 8 bases. The CDR3 is made up of 15 amino acids. Germline values: CDR1 LGHNT, CDR2 FRNRAP. The V segment lost 7 bases and the J segment 3 bases; nucleotides outside the gene matches: 9. CDR3 DNA: TGTGCTAGTGCCCCCCTGGGCGGGGGGACAGATACGCAGTATTTT. Its translation is CASAPLGGGTDTQYF.

The V and J genes are TRBV27 and TRBJ2-1; 11 bases align to TRBD2. CDR1 is MNHEY and CDR2 is SMNVEV in the germline V gene (reference sequence). The CDR3 length is 14 residues. The V segment lost 11 bases and the J segment 2 bases; nucleotides outside the gene matches: 5. In nucleotides, the CDR3 is TGTGCCGCCGCACTAGCGGGGGCCTACAATGAGCAGTTCTTC. Its translation: CAAALAGAYNEQFF.

This clone appeared once. The chain couples TRBV7-2 to TRBJ1-3; 7 positions agree with TRBD1. The V segment lost 0 bases and the J segment 2 bases; nucleotides outside the gene matches: 7. The germline V gene encodes CDR1 SGHTA and CDR2 FQGNSA. This CDR3 has 17 amino acids. DNA for the CDR3: TGTGCCAGCAGCTTAGCGTTGGGGCAGGGGGCTGGAAACACCATATATTTT. Its translation is CASSLALGQGAGNTIYF.

The chain links TRBV7-2 to TRBJ2-5; 7 bases align to TRBD2. CDR3 length: 14 residues. The junction had 6 bases not matched to a gene; V was cut back by 4 bases and J by 4 bases. Germline V gene lookup returns CDR1 SGHTA and CDR2 FQGNSA. CDR3 sequence (DNA): TGTGCCAGCAGCTCCGCGGCGGGAGTAGAGACCCAGTACTTC. As protein: CASSSAAGVETQYF.